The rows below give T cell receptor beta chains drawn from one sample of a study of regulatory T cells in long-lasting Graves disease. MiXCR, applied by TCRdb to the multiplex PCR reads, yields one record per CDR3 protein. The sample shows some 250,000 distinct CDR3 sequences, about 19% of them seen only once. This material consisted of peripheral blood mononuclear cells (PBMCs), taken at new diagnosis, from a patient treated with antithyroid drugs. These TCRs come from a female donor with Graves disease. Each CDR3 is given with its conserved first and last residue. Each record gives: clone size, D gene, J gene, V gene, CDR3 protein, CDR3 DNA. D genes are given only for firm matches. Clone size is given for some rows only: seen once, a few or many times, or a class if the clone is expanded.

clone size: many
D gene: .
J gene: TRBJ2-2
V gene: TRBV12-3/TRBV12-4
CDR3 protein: CASSLVGGVGELFF
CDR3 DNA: TGTGCCAGCAGTTTAGTCGGAGGGGTCGGGGAGCTGTTTTTT

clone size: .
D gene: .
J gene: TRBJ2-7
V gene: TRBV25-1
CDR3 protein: CASSESSISSEQYF
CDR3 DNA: TGTGCCAGCAGTGAGTCTTCTATATCCTCCGAGCAGTACTTC

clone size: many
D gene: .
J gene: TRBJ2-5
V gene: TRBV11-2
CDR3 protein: CASSPPQGGETQYF
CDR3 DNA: TGTGCCAGCAGCCCCCCACAGGGTGGGGAGACCCAGTACTTC

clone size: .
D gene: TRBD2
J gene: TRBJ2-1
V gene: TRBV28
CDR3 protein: CASSLLRTSGSWVNEQFF
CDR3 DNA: TGTGCCAGCAGTTTATTAAGGACTAGCGGGAGCTGGGTGAATGAGCAGTTCTTC

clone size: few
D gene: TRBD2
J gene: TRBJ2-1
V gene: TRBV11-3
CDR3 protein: CASSPPGGRYNEQFF
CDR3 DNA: TGTGCCAGCAGCCCACCGGGCGGGAGGTACAATGAGCAGTTCTTC

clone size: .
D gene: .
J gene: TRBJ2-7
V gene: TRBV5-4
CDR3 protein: CASTLRYYEQYF
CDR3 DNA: TGTGCCAGCACCCTGCGTTACTACGAGCAGTACTTC

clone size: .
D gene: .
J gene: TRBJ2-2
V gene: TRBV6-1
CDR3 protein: CASSPGGGGTGELFF
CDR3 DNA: TGTGCCAGCAGCCCAGGGGGGGGAGGAACCGGGGAGCTGTTTTTT

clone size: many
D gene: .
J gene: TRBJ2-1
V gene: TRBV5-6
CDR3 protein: CASSFSKSSFGLYNEQFF
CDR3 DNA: TGTGCCAGCAGCTTTTCGAAGAGCAGCTTCGGGCTTTACAATGAGCAGTTCTTC

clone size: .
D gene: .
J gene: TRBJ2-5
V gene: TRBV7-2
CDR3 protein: CASSLPNEETQYF
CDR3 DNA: TGTGCCAGCAGCTTACCGAATGAAGAGACCCAGTACTTC

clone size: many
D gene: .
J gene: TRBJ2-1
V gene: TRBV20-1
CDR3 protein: CSARDLGGQVYNEQFF
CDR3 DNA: TGCAGTGCTAGAGATCTTGGAGGGCAGGTCTACAATGAGCAGTTCTTC

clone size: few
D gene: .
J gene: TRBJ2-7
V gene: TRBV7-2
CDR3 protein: CASSLGGSAYYEQYF
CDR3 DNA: TGTGCCAGCAGCTTAGGGGGATCGGCATACTACGAGCAGTACTTC

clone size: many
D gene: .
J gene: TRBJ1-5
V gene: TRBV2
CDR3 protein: CASKSNSNQPQHF
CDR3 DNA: TGTGCCAGCAAGTCAAATAGCAATCAGCCCCAGCATTTT

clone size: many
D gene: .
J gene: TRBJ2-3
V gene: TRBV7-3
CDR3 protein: CASSFTGTGADTQYF
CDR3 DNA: TGTGCCAGCAGCTTCACAGGCACGGGGGCAGATACGCAGTATTTT

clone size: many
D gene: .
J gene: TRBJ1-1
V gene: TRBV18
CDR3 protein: CASSPPSGRVNTEAFF
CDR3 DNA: TGTGCCAGCTCACCACCTTCCGGCAGGGTGAACACTGAAGCTTTCTTT

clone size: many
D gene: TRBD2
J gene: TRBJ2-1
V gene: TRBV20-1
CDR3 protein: CSARDLASGRDDEQFF
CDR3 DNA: TGCAGTGCTAGAGATTTGGCTAGCGGGAGGGATGATGAGCAGTTCTTC

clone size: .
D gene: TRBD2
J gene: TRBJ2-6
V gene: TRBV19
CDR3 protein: CASSILAGVTGANVLTF
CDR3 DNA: TGTGCCAGTAGTATACTAGCGGGAGTGACTGGGGCCAACGTCCTGACTTTC

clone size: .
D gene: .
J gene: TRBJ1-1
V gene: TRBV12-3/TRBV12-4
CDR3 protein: CASSKTERSTEAFF
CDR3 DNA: TGTGCCAGCAGCAAGACAGAGAGATCCACTGAAGCTTTCTTT

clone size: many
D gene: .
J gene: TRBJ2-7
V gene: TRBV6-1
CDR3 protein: CASRNSGAFDEQYF
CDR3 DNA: TGTGCCAGCAGGAATAGTGGGGCCTTCGACGAGCAGTACTTC

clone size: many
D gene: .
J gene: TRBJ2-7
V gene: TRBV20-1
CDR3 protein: CSARSVADSYEQYF
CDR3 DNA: TGCAGTGCTAGGTCGGTAGCGGACTCCTACGAGCAGTACTTC

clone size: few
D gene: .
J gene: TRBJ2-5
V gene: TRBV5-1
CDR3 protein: CASSVKSYQETQYF
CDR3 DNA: TGTGCCAGCAGCGTAAAATCCTACCAAGAGACCCAGTACTTC

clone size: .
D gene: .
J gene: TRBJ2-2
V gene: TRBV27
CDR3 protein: CASSSDDLTGELFF
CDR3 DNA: TGTGCCAGCAGTTCGGACGACCTTACCGGGGAGCTGTTTTTT

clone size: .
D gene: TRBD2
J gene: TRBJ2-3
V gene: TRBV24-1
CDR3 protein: CATSDARWTGGYTDTQYF
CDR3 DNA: TGTGCCACCAGTGACGCCCGGTGGACGGGAGGGTACACAGATACGCAGTATTTT

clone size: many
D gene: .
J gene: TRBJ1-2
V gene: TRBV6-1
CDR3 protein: CASSEEDSLAGFNYGYTF
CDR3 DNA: TGTGCCAGCAGTGAAGAGGACAGTCTGGCGGGATTTAACTATGGCTACACCTTC

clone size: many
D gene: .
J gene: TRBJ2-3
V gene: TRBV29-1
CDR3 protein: CSSDTDTQYF
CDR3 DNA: TGCAGCTCTGACACAGATACGCAGTATTTT